Below, 26 T cell receptor beta chains from the same sample are listed, as sequenced in a study of neoadjuvant anti-PD-1 for oral cavity cancer. Assay: immunoSEQ multiplex PCR; the TCRdb copy retains only in-frame clones and omits some. The table has just under 70,000 clones, around 84% seen once; the top ten hold roughly 3.5%. Time point: after neoadjuvant nivolumab, at surgical resection. This material consisted of PBMCs, taken after nivolumab (anti-PD-1) treatment. These receptors all stem from a person aged 40 to 85 with oral cavity squamous cell carcinoma.

This clone was detected only a few times. The chain employs TRBV27 and TRBJ2-3; 10 bases fit TRBD1. The CDR3 is 14 residues long. Germline lookup yields CDR1 MNHEY and CDR2 SMNVEV (reference sequence). V was clipped by 6 bases and J by 6 bases; unmatched bases: 6. CDR3 nucleotide sequence: TGTGCCAGCAGCCGGCAGGGACAGGGGGATACGCAGTATTTT. Translation: CASSRQGQGDTQYF.

J is TRBJ2-2 and V is TRBV28; D not resolved. The germline CDR1 and CDR2 sequences are MDHEN and SYDVKM. V gave up 10 bases and J gave up 6 bases, with 15 bases separating them. CDR3 length: 13 residues. Here the CDR3 reads CAITGWHPGELFF. The CDR3 DNA is TGTGCCATCACGGGCTGGCATCCCGGGGAGCTGTTTTTT.

This chain uses TRBV30 with TRBJ1-1; 8 nucleotides align to TRBD1. Germline V gene sequence: CDR1 GTSNPN, CDR2 SVGIG (reference sequence). Losses at the gene ends were 1 base for V and 3 bases for J; bases not matched to a gene: 1. This CDR3 is built from 13 residues. The CDR3 sequence: CAWSAGGYTEAFF. The CDR3 coding sequence is TGTGCCTGGAGTGCAGGGGGCTACACTGAAGCTTTCTTT.

The chain recombines TRBV6-5 with TRBJ1-2, with 7 positions matching TRBD1. The CDR3 extends over 14 amino acids. J was trimmed by 0 bases and V by 6 bases; bases with no gene match: 4. Germline values: CDR1 MNHEY, CDR2 SVGAGI. The CDR3 loop reads CASRGDRANYGYTF. The CDR3 nucleotides are TGTGCCAGCAGGGGGGACAGAGCTAACTATGGCTACACCTTC.

The chain employs TRBV5-5 and TRBJ2-1; D unresolved. The CDR3 is 17 residues long. The V and J ends lost 0 bases and 0 bases respectively, with 13 bases between them. Germline loops: CDR1 SGHKS, CDR2 YYEKEE (reference sequence). CDR3 region: CASSLAVGPSSYNEQFF. CDR3 bases: TGTGCCAGCAGCTTGGCCGTCGGCCCGAGCTCCTACAATGAGCAGTTCTTC.

The rearrangement uses TRBV7-2 and TRBJ2-3; 7 positions match TRBD1. V lost 5 bases and J lost 8; bases outside the gene matches: 4. In germline, CDR1 is SGHTA, CDR2 FQGNSA. This CDR3 spans 12 amino acids. DNA for the CDR3: TGTGCCAGCAGCGTCGACAGGGTTACGCAGTATTTT. This codes for CASSVDRVTQYF.

The chain joins TRBV4-2 to TRBJ2-7; 9 bases match TRBD2. The V and J ends lost 0 bases and 3 bases, in that order; junction bases with no gene match: 3. Germline V gene lookup returns CDR1 LGHNA and CDR2 YNFKEQ. The length of the CDR3 is 15 residues. This chain's CDR3 is CASSQDLAGLYEQYF. For the CDR3, the DNA is TGTGCCAGCAGCCAAGACCTAGCGGGGCTCTACGAGCAGTACTTC.

J is TRBJ2-2 and V is TRBV10-2, with 14 bases that match TRBD2. Germline CDR1 is WSHSY and CDR2 is SAAADI. The V gene end was trimmed by 0 bases and the J gene end by 6 bases; junction bases not matched to a gene: 6. This CDR3 is 18 amino acids long. The CDR3 spells CASSESLRGLAGAGELFF. DNA of the CDR3: TGCGCCAGCAGTGAGTCTTTGAGGGGACTAGCGGGAGCCGGGGAGCTGTTTTTT.

This chain uses TRBV6-1 with TRBJ2-7, with D possibly being TRBD2 (6 bases). V lost 6 bases to trimming and J lost 5 bases, with 11 bases between them. The length of the CDR3 is 12 residues. CDR1 is MNHNS and CDR2 is SASEGT in the germline V gene. CDR3 sequence: CASSPTRNEQYF. Here the CDR3 DNA reads TGTGCCAGCAGCCCGACTAGAAACGAGCAGTACTTC.

A single count supports this clone. The J gene is TRBJ2-6, the V gene TRBV7-3, with unresolved D. The CDR3 runs to 15 residues. V lost 5 bases and J 0 bases, leaving 8 bases between the germline ends. Germline CDR1 reads SGHTA; CDR2 reads FQGTGA. CDR3 nucleotides: TGTGCCAGCAGCCGGATAAACTCTGGGGCCAACGTCCTGACTTTC. Residues: CASSRINSGANVLTF.

This clone has only one observation. This chain joins TRBV11-1 and TRBJ2-1, with TRBD2 identical over 9 bases. The germline V gene encodes CDR1 SGHAT and CDR2 FQDESV (reference sequence). The junction had 5 bases not matched to a gene; V was cut back by 5 bases and J by 6 bases. The CDR3 is 14 amino acids. The CDR3 DNA reads as TGTGCCAGCAGCACCGGGACTAGCAGCAATGAGCAGTTCTTC. Translated, it gives CASSTGTSSNEQFF.

This clone appeared once. J is TRBJ2-5 and V is TRBV19; 13 bases are shared with TRBD2. Germline V gene lookup returns CDR1 LNHDA and CDR2 SQIVND (reference sequence). There are 18 residues in the CDR3. J was trimmed by 0 bases and V by 2 bases; bases with no gene match: 6. CDR3 residues: CASSIRGTSGTYQETQYF. CDR3 DNA: TGTGCCAGTAGTATAAGGGGGACTAGCGGGACCTACCAAGAGACCCAGTACTTC.

The chain couples TRBV4-1 to TRBJ2-4; 11 bases agree with TRBD2. This CDR3 region has 20 residues. CDR1 is MGHRA and CDR2 is YSYEKL in the germline V gene. Germline trimming cut 0 bases from V and 1 base from J; bases unmatched to any gene: 11. The CDR3 spells CASSQDPPSGRRGAKNIQYF. The DNA of the CDR3 is TGCGCCAGCAGCCAAGATCCGCCTAGCGGGAGGAGGGGTGCCAAAAACATTCAGTACTTC.

This chain connects TRBV6-5 to TRBJ2-2; 9 nucleotides align to TRBD1. The germline CDR1 and CDR2 sequences are MNHEY and SVGAGI. Losses at the gene ends were 6 bases for V and 6 bases for J; bases not matched to a gene: 8. The CDR3 length is 15 residues. The CDR3: CASRTGTGSAGELFF. Written as DNA, the CDR3 is TGTGCCAGCAGGACCGGGACAGGGTCCGCCGGGGAGCTGTTTTTT.

V gene TRBV6-1 combines with J gene TRBJ1-5, with D possibly being TRBD1 (5 bases). Looked up from germline, CDR1 is MNHNS and CDR2 is SASEGT. There are 15 residues in the CDR3. Trimming took 2 bases from V and 6 from J, leaving 14 bases between them. The CDR3: CASSETQGGFQPQHF. The CDR3 nucleotides are TGTGCCAGCAGTGAAACCCAGGGTGGGTTTCAGCCCCAGCATTTT.

This chain uses TRBV4-2 with TRBJ1-3; D not resolved. Trimming left V 2 bases short and J 0 bases short, with 11 bases between. CDR3 length: 16 residues. The germline V gene has CDR1 LGHNA and CDR2 YNFKEQ. CDR3 nucleotides: TGTGCCAGCAGCCAAACACCAGCATTCTCTGGAAACACCATATATTTT. Translation: CASSQTPAFSGNTIYF.

The CDR3 protein is CAILLPSGNTIYF. CDR3 DNA sequence: TGTGCCATCCTCTTACCCTCTGGAAACACCATATATTTT. The V call is TRBV6-1, the J call TRBJ1-3, with D uncertain. The CDR3 is 13 amino acids. Trimming cost V 10 bases and J 0 bases, with 10 bases left between them. Germline loops: CDR1 MNHNS, CDR2 SASEGT.

CDR3 sequence: CASSIGGVNTGELFF. The CDR3 bases are TGTGCCAGTAGTATAGGGGGGGTGAACACCGGGGAGCTGTTTTTT. The chain carries TRBV19 and TRBJ2-2; D is possibly TRBD2 (6 bases). From germline, CDR1 is LNHDA and CDR2 SQIVND (reference sequence). There are 15 residues in the CDR3. Deletions cut 1 base from V and 1 base from J, with 7 bases between.

This chain links TRBV6-6 with TRBJ2-6; D possibly matches TRBD1 or TRBD2 (7 bases each). Germline assignment: CDR1 MNHNY and CDR2 SVGAGI (reference sequence). The CDR3 is made up of 16 amino acids. V was cut by 4 bases and J by 3 bases, with 13 bases left in between. DNA of the CDR3: TGTGCCAGCAGTTCCCAGGGGGGGCTTGGGGCCAACGTCCTGACTTTC. This translates into CASSSQGGLGANVLTF.

This sequence joins TRBV7-8 and TRBJ2-3; 7 nucleotides agree with TRBD2. J gave up 2 bases and V 1 base, and 6 bases lay outside the gene matches. Germline V gene data show CDR1 as SGHVS and CDR2 as FQNEAQ. The CDR3 runs to 16 residues. The CDR3 here is CASSLGFSGLTDTQYF. The CDR3, as DNA: TGTGCCAGCAGCTTAGGTTTTAGCGGGCTCACAGATACGCAGTATTTT.

The chain links TRBV18 to TRBJ2-7, with D perhaps TRBD1 (6 bases). Trimming pared 5 bases from V and 6 bases from J, leaving 17 bases between. Germline V gene sequence: CDR1 KGHSH, CDR2 LQKENI. The CDR3 is 14 residues long. The CDR3 coding sequence is TGTGCCAGCTCATCAGGGGCAGTTTTAGTCGAGCAGTACTTC. The encoded protein is CASSSGAVLVEQYF.

The chain employs TRBV30 and TRBJ1-1; TRBD1 might be the D (5 bases). Trimming stripped 4 bases from V and 4 bases from J, with 16 bases between. This CDR3 has 14 residues. The V gene's germline CDR1 is GTSNPN and CDR2 SVGIG (reference sequence). CDR3 sequence: CAWKQVGRSTEAFF. The DNA for the CDR3 is TGTGCCTGGAAACAGGTGGGAAGGAGCACTGAAGCTTTCTTT.

This clone was counted a few times. The junction departs from the called germline gene at one end, perhaps through a read error. The rearrangement joins TRBV9 to TRBJ2-2; D is tentatively TRBD1 or TRBD2 (5 bases each). CDR1 is SGDLS and CDR2 is YYNGEE in the germline V gene. This CDR3 is built from 14 residues. The CDR3 protein is CASSVYGGPGALFF. In nucleotides, the CDR3 is TGTGCCAGCAGCGTATATGGTGGTCCCGGGGCGCTGTTTTTT.

As DNA, the CDR3 is TGTGCCAGCAGTTACTCAGGGATTGGAGAGCAGTTCTTC. Protein product: CASSYSGIGEQFF. The V gene is TRBV6-6, the J gene TRBJ2-1; D is unclear. The V gene lost 0 bases and the J gene lost 10 bases, with 10 bases spanning the gap. Germline V gives CDR1 MNHNY, CDR2 SVGAGI (reference sequence). This CDR3 contains 13 residues.

The rearrangement uses TRBV13 and TRBJ2-7; TRBD1 matches at 10 bases. The germline gives CDR1 PRHDT, CDR2 FYEKMQ (reference sequence). The CDR3 consists of 17 residues. V lost 5 bases and J lost 2; bases outside the gene matches: 12. In DNA form, the CDR3 reads TGTGCCAGCAGCCGTCCAATCTGGACAGGGGGAGCCTACGAGCAGTACTTC. Protein: CASSRPIWTGGAYEQYF.

The rearrangement links TRBV28 to TRBJ1-2; D is possibly TRBD1 (5 bases). The length of the CDR3 is 16 residues. V was clipped by 1 base and J by 2 bases, with 14 bases between them. Germline V CDR1 and CDR2: MDHEN, SYDVKM. The CDR3 here is CASSLSGTMGNYGYTF. The CDR3 DNA reads TGTGCCAGCAGTTTATCTGGGACTATGGGGAACTATGGCTACACCTTC.